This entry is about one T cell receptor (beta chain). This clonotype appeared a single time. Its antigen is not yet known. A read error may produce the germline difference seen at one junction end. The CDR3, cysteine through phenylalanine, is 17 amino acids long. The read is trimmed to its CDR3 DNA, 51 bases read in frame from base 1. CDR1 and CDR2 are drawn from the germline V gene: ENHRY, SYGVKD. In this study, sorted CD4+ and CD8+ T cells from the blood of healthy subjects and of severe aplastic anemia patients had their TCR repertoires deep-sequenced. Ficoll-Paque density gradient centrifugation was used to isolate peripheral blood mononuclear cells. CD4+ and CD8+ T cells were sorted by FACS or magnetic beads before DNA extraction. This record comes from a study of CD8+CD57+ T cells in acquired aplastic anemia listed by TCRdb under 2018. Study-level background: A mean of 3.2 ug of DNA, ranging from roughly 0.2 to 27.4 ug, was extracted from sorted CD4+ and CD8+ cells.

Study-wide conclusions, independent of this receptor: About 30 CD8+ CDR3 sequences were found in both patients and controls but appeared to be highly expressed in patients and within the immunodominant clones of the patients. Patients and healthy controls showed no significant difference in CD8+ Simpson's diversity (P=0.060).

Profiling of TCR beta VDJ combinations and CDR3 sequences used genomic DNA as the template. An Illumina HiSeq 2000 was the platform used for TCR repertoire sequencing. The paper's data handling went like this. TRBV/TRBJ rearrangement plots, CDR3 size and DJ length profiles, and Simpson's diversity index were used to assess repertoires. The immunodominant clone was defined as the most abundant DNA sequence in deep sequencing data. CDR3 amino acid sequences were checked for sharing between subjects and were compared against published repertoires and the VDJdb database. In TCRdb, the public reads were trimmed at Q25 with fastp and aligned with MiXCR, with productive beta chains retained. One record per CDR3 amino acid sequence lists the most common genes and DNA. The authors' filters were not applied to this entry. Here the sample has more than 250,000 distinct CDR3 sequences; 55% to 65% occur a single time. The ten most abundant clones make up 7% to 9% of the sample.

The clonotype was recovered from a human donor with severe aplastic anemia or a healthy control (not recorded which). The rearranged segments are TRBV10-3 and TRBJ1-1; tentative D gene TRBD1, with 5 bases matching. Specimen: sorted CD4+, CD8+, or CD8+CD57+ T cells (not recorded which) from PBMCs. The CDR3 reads CAISESSGLRVGTEAPF. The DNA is TGTGCCATCAGTGAGTCGTCAGGGCTCAGGGTGGGCACTGAAGCTCCCTTT.